Detailed here is one T cell receptor (beta chain). Its cognate antigen is unknown. This sample is drawn from a study of cytomegalovirus exposure and HLA in healthy donors. Study summary: Some 180 million T cells yielded 100 million or so unique TCR beta sequences in earlier analysis.

PCR involved 60 Vbeta and 13 Jbeta primers. The assay was immunoSEQ multiplex PCR, and TCRdb's table has in-frame clones only and misses some. The repertoire holds approximately 130,000 clones, with about 81% as singletons. The CDR3 runs 14 residues. Per germline, CDR1 MNHEY and CDR2 SVGAGI. J gave up 4 bases and V 7 bases, and 7 bases lay outside the gene matches. General study points: Altogether, around 160 TCR beta chains were recorded as cytomegalovirus-associated. As immune exposure information, only CMV serostatus was available.

The sample taken for sequencing was PBMCs. The chain uses TRBV6-5 and TRBJ1-2; 9 bases agree with TRBD1. This sequence was found in a woman between 40 and 50 years old in good health and CMV-seropositive. For the CDR3, the DNA is TGTGCCAGCAAACCGGGACAGGGTACCTATGGCTACACCTTC. Translating it yields CASKPGQGTYGYTF.